Shown below are 19 T cell receptor beta chains from a single sample sequenced in a study of CD8+ T cells in alopecia areata (dated by TCRdb to the late 2010s). The time point label for this specimen denotes: four to five weeks on oral tofacitinib. The treatment or condition tag for this specimen amounts to: oral pan-JAK inhibitor, 5-10 mg twice daily. The library was built by means of the immunoSEQ multiplex PCR assay. For TCR sequencing, RNA was extracted from every sample and reverse transcribed into cDNA to serve as template. TCRdb re-hosts the immuneACCESS table, in-frame sequences only. Its copies lack some clones; in the studies checked, an unresolved V gene accounts for under half of them, and the cause for the rest is not known. This sample comprises more than 150,000 clones, approximately 60% of them detected only once. The top ten clonotypes cover approximately 3.4% of the sample. Material: CD4+ T cells sorted from blood, obtained at week 4, from a patient treated with tofacitinib. Receptors originate from a human donor with alopecia areata.

The chain has TRBV6-5 and TRBJ1-2, with a weak D call TRBD1 (6 bases). The ends were cut back, 6 bases at V and 4 bases at J, with 12 bases in the middle. The germline gives CDR1 MNHEY, CDR2 SVGAGI. This CDR3 is 13 amino acids long. The CDR3 region has the DNA TGTGCCAGCAGCCGGGGGCCAACCTATGGCTACACCTTC. Translating it yields CASSRGPTYGYTF.

This clone has just a few counts. The CDR3 nucleotides are TGTGCCATCAGCCCGACAGGGAGGACTGAAGCTTTCTTT. Translation gives CAISPTGRTEAFF. The V gene is TRBV10-3, the J gene TRBJ1-1; 7 nucleotides line up with TRBD1. The CDR3 sequence is 13 residues long. V shed 6 bases, J shed 5 bases, and the junction held 6 bases outside the gene matches. The germline gives CDR1 ENHRY, CDR2 SYGVKD.

This rearrangement joins TRBV30 to TRBJ1-1; D remains unclear. This CDR3 is 13 amino acids long. V was cut by 2 bases and J by 0 bases, with 7 bases left in between. Germline V CDR1 and CDR2: GTSNPN, SVGIG (reference sequence). CDR3 protein: CAWSSGLNTEAFF. DNA for the CDR3: TGTGCCTGGAGTTCTGGATTGAACACTGAAGCTTTCTTT.

The chain is built from TRBV30 and TRBJ1-5; a possible D gene is TRBD1 (5 bases). The CDR3 totals 14 residues. The ends were cut back, 0 bases at V and 6 bases at J, with 12 bases in the middle. Germline CDR1 and CDR2: GTSNPN and SVGIG (reference sequence). The CDR3 bases are TGTGCCTGGAGTGTATCCAGGGTAGGTCAGCCCCAGCATTTT. Protein product: CAWSVSRVGQPQHF.

The chain couples TRBV4-2 to TRBJ2-6; the D call may be TRBD1 or TRBD2 (5 bases each). V dropped 3 bases and J dropped 0 bases, with 15 bases sitting between them. Per the germline V gene, CDR1 is LGHNA and CDR2 is YNFKEQ. The CDR3 has 18 amino acids. The CDR3 here is CASSQRSGTSSGANVLTF. The CDR3 coding sequence is TGTGCCAGCAGCCAGAGGTCAGGGACCAGCTCTGGGGCCAACGTCCTGACTTTC.

This clone was detected a few times. The chain has TRBV5-6 and TRBJ2-1; D gene uncertain. Germline V gene lookup returns CDR1 SGHDT and CDR2 YYEEEE. The CDR3 loop spans 13 amino acids. V lost 0 bases, J lost 5 bases, and 6 bases lay in between. CDR3 sequence reads: CASSLAVNNEQFF. CDR3 bases: TGTGCCAGCAGCTTGGCCGTAAACAATGAGCAGTTCTTC.

The J gene is TRBJ1-2, the V gene TRBV4-1; 9 bases map to TRBD1. Germline CDR1 MGHRA, CDR2 YSYEKL. This CDR3 is 15 amino acids long. J lost 3 bases, V lost 4 bases, and 6 bases had no gene match. The CDR3 coding sequence is TGCGCCAGCAGCCGGGGACAGGGTAAGGACTATGGCTACACCTTC. It translates to CASSRGQGKDYGYTF.

The genes are TRBV5-6 and TRBJ1-1, with 7 bases aligning to TRBD1. Trimming removed 2 bases from V and 0 bases from J; junction bases left unmatched: 7. The germline gives CDR1 SGHDT, CDR2 YYEEEE. The CDR3 runs 16 residues. The CDR3 spells CASSFGTGAMNTEAFF. The CDR3 DNA reads as TGTGCCAGCAGCTTTGGTACAGGGGCCATGAACACTGAAGCTTTCTTT.

This clone was detected only a few times. The chain carries TRBV28 and TRBJ2-2, with TRBD2 identical over 9 bases. The germline CDR1 and CDR2 sequences are MDHEN and SYDVKM. The CDR3 totals 19 residues. Unmatched junction bases numbered 16, after V lost 3 bases and J lost 5 bases. The CDR3 DNA sequence: TGTGCCAGCAGTTTTGCTTTGGGGTCGGGACTAGCTAGGACCGGGGAGCTGTTTTTT. This sequence encodes CASSFALGSGLARTGELFF.

The rearrangement links TRBV29-1 to TRBJ1-1, with a tentative D call TRBD1 (6 bases). The CDR3 has 14 amino acids. Germline loops: CDR1 SQVTM, CDR2 ANQGSEA. Trimming removed 2 bases from V and 4 bases from J, with 14 bases in between. CDR3 in DNA: TGCAGCGTTGAAACCGGGACACCGAGCACTGAAGCTTTCTTT. Its translation: CSVETGTPSTEAFF.

The chain uses TRBV2 and TRBJ2-1, with TRBD2 matching 14 bases. V was pared by 4 bases and J by 12 bases, with 8 bases of the junction left unmatched. CDR3 length: 15 residues. CDR1 SNHLY and CDR2 FYNNEI come from the germline V gene. CDR3 coding DNA: TGTGCCAGCAGTGCTGGGACTAGCGGGGGAAGGTGGCAGTTCTTC. Translating gives CASSAGTSGGRWQFF.

The rearrangement uses TRBV29-1 and TRBJ2-4, with D unclear. The CDR3 totals 11 residues. Germline-derived CDR1 and CDR2 are SQVTM and ANQGSEA. Trimming removed 8 bases at V and 6 bases at J, with 11 bases between. DNA for the CDR3: TGCAGCCAAGCTTCGGGAAACATTCAGTACTTC. Amino acids: CSQASGNIQYF.

The chain carries TRBV30 and TRBJ1-5, with a weak D call TRBD1 (6 bases). This CDR3 has 12 residues. CDR1 and CDR2 (germline): GTSNPN, SVGIG (reference sequence). V was shortened by 7 bases and J by 5 bases, with 12 bases between the two germline ends. The CDR3 nucleotides read TGTGCCTCTGGGGACACCGATCAGCCCCAGCATTTT. Translation gives CASGDTDQPQHF.

This clone was observed a handful of times. V usage is TRBV29-1 and J usage is TRBJ1-1, with D unresolved. This CDR3 is built from 17 residues. Between the trimmed V and J ends, which lost 4 bases and 5 bases, there was a span of 26 bases. CDR1 is SQVTM, CDR2 ANQGSEA, per germline. This CDR3 reads CSVVGILIGEYRTEAFF. CDR3 DNA: TGCAGCGTTGTCGGTATCCTAATAGGAGAGTATAGAACTGAAGCTTTCTTT.

The table lists this clone with a few counts. The rearrangement joins TRBV6-4 to TRBJ2-4; D uncertain. CDR3 length equals 13 residues. V was cut by 3 bases and J by 2 bases, with 5 bases left in between. The germline V gene has CDR1 MRHNA and CDR2 SNTAGT. The CDR3 spells CASSESPKNIQYF. Written as DNA, the CDR3 is TGTGCCAGCAGTGAAAGCCCCAAAAACATTCAGTACTTC.

The chain recombines TRBV30 with TRBJ1-2; weak D call: TRBD1 (5 bases). The germline V gene encodes CDR1 GTSNPN and CDR2 SVGIG (reference sequence). Trimming removed 0 bases at V and 0 bases at J, with 14 bases between. CDR3 length: 16 residues. Here the CDR3 DNA reads TGTGCCTGGAGTGTACGTCGGGACGCGTCTAACTATGGCTACACCTTC. As protein: CAWSVRRDASNYGYTF. Full variable domain (remainder filled in from reference TRBV30 and TRBJ1-2): SQTIHQWPATLVQPVGSPLSLECTVEGTSNPNLYWYRQAAGRGLQLLFYSVGIGQISSEVPQNLSASRPQDRQFILSSKKLLLSDSGFYLCAWSVRRDASNYGYTFGSGTRLTVV.

For this clone: Other DNA sequences in this specimen translate into the identical CDR3. The V gene is TRBV30, the J gene TRBJ2-7; no clear D. CDR3 length: 11 amino acids. The germline CDR1 and CDR2 sequences are GTSNPN and SVGIG (reference sequence). V lost 0 bases and J 4 bases, leaving 4 bases between the germline ends. CDR3 bases: TGTGCCTGGAGTGTACGATACGAGCAGTACTTC. Amino acid sequence: CAWSVRYEQYF.

The CDR3 DNA follows: TGTGCCAGCAGTTTTACAGGGGGCGCCCACTATGGCTACACCTTC. Its protein is CASSFTGGAHYGYTF. The V gene is TRBV28, the J gene TRBJ1-2; 9 nucleotides agree with TRBD1. Germline CDR1 MDHEN, CDR2 SYDVKM. The ends lost 3 bases at V and 3 bases at J; junction bases unmatched: 5. The CDR3 sequence is 15 residues long.

The gene calls are TRBV5-6 and TRBJ1-2; no reliable D call. In germline, CDR1 is SGHDT, CDR2 YYEEEE. The CDR3 extends over 14 amino acids. V dropped 1 base and J dropped 2 bases, with 9 bases sitting between them. For the CDR3, the DNA is TGTGCCAGCAGCTTGCGCCAGGCGAACTATGGCTACACCTTC. The encoded protein is CASSLRQANYGYTF.